This T cell receptor beta chain was recorded in a study of control samples from healthy donors and cancer patients (dated by TCRdb to 2018 to 2020). Libraries were prepared through the immunoSEQ multiplex PCR assay. As stored in TCRdb, this immuneACCESS dataset retains in-frame rearrangements with V and J assigned. A fraction of the clones does not appear; measured against another copy, unresolved V genes explain less than half of the discrepancy, and the remainder lacks a known reason. A total of 70,000 to 85,000 clones appear in this sample, 65% to 90% of them only once. The ten largest clones take up around 10% of the sample. From a lookup of the germline V gene, CDR1 and CDR2 are KGHSH and LQKENI. V drops 4 bases and J drops 1 base, leaving 7 bases in between. From cysteine to phenylalanine, the CDR3 is 13 amino acids long. Kept here is only the CDR3 DNA, which spans 39 bases and is read in frame from base 1.

This clone was picked up one time. Its antigen remains undetermined. Qualities for individual bases were not recorded, and no much larger clone is one base off. The V and J genes are TRBV18 and TRBJ1-1; no D gene call is confident. The sequenced sample consisted of PBMCs. This receptor was taken from a man aged 60 to 75 with head and neck cancer. The CDR3 region reads CASSLGENTEAFF. The DNA reads as follows: TGTGCCAGCTCACTGGGTGAGAACACTGAAGCTTTCTTT.